Included here is one TCR beta chain sequence, with context. Its cognate antigen is unknown. The source of the sample is a study of T cells in localized non-small cell lung cancer. The study's findings and limits: There was higher T cell clonality in uninvolved adjacent lung than in tumor, and it was highest there. Within adjacent lung there appeared a median 57 of the top 100 tumor clones. Higher blood T cell density went with longer overall survival.

Repertoires were generated with immunoSEQ multiplex PCR, while TCRdb's copy carries only in-frame clones and drops some. This table has 25,000 to 35,000 clones, approximately 91% appearing once. This CDR3 region has 14 residues. Germline V gene data show CDR1 as SGHRS and CDR2 as YFSETQ. V was pared by 4 bases and J by 7 bases, with 17 bases between. Source: peripheral blood, taken before any cancer treatment. V and J are TRBV5-1 and TRBJ1-2; D is possibly TRBD1 (5 bases). The TCR was taken from a female donor at least 60 years old with stage I lung adenocarcinoma. CDR3: CASSLHSGTGGYTF. CDR3 sequence (DNA): TGCGCCAGCAGCCTACACAGCGGGACGGGTGGCTACACCTTC.